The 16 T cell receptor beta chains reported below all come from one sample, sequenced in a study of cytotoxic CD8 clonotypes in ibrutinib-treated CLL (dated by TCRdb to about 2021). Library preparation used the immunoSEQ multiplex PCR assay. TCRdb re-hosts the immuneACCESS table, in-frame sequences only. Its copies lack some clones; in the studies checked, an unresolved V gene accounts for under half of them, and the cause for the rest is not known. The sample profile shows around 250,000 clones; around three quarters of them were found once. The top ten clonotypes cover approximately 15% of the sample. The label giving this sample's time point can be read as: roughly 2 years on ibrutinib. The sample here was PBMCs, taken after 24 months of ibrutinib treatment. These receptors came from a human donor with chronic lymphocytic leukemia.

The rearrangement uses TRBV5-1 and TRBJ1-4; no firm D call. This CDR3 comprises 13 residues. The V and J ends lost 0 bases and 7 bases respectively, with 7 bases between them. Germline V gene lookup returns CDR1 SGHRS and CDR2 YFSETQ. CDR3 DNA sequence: TGCGCCAGCAGCTTGGGGCGGTTTGAAAAACTGTTTTTT. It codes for CASSLGRFEKLFF. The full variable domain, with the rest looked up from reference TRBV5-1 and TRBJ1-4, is KAGVTQTPRYLIKTRGQQVTLSCSPISGHRSVSWYQQTPGQGLQFLFEYFSETQRNKGNFPGRFSGRQFSNSRSEMNVSTLELGDSALYLCASSLGRFEKLFFGSGTQLSVL.

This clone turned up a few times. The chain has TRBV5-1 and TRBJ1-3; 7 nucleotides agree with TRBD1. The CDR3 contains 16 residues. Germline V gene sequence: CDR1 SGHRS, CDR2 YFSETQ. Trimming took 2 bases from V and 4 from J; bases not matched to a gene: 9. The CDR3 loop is CASSLQTTGSGNTIYF. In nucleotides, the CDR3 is TGCGCCAGCAGCTTACAAACGACAGGGAGCGGAAACACCATATATTTT.

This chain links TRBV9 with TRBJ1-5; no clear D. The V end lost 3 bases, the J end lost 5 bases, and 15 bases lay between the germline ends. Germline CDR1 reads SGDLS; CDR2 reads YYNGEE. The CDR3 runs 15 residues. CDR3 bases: TGTGCCAGCAGCGAAGACGGGGTCTACGATCAGCCCCAGCATTTT. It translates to CASSEDGVYDQPQHF.

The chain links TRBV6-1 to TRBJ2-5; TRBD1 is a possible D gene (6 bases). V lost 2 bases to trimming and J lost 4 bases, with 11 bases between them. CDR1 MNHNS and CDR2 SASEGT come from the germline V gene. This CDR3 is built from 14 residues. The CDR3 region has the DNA TGTGCCAGCAGTGAACCCTTCAGGGGAGAGACCCAGTACTTC. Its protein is CASSEPFRGETQYF.

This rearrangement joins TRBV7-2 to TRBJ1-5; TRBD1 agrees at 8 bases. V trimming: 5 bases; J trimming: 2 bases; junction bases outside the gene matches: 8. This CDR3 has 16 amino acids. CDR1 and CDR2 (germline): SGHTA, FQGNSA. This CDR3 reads CASSPGGAFGNQPQHF. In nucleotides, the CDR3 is TGTGCCAGCAGCCCAGGGGGCGCGTTCGGCAATCAGCCCCAGCATTTT.

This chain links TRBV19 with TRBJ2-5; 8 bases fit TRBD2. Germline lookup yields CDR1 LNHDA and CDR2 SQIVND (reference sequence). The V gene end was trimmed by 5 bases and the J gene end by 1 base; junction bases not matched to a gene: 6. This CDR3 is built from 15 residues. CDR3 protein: CASSFELAVQETQYF. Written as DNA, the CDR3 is TGTGCCAGTAGTTTCGAACTAGCGGTCCAAGAGACCCAGTACTTC.

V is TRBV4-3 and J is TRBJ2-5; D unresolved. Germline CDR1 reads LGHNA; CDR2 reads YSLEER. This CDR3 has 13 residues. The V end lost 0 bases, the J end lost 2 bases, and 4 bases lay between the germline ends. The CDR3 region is CASSQDSQETQYF. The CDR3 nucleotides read TGCGCCAGCAGCCAAGACAGTCAAGAGACCCAGTACTTC.

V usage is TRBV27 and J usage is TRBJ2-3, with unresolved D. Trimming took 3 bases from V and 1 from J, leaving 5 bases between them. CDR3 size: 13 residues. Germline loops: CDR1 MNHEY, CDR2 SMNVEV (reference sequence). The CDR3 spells CASSFRRTDTQYF. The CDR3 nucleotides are TGTGCCAGCAGTTTTCGTCGCACAGATACGCAGTATTTT.

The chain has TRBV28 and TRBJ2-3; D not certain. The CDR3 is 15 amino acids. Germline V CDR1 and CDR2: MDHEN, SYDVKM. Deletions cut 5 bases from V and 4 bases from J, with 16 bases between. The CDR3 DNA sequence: TGTGCCAGCAGTCCCCCTGGCGTGGGTCCAGATACGCAGTATTTT. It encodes CASSPPGVGPDTQYF.

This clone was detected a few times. CDR3 protein: CASSLEAAVGVAFF. The CDR3 coding sequence is TGTGCCAGCAGCTTGGAGGCAGCCGTGGGGGTAGCTTTCTTT. This chain uses TRBV7-2 with TRBJ1-1; maybe TRBD1 (5 bases). The CDR3 contains 14 residues. Between the trimmed V and J ends, which lost 3 bases and 10 bases, there was a span of 18 bases. Germline values: CDR1 SGHTA, CDR2 FQGNSA.

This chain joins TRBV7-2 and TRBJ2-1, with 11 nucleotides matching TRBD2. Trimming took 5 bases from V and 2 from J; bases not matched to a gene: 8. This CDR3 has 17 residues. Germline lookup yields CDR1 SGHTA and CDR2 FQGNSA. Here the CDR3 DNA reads TGTGCCAGCAGCAATCCGACTAGCGGGGTTCCCTACAATGAGCAGTTCTTC. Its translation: CASSNPTSGVPYNEQFF.

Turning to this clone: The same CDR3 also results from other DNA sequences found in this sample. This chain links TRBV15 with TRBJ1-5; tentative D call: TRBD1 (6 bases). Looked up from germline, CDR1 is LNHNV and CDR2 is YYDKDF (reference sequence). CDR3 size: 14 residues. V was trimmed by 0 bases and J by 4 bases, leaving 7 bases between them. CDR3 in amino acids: CATSRDRGNQPQHF. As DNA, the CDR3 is TGTGCCACCAGCAGAGACAGGGGTAATCAGCCCCAGCATTTT.

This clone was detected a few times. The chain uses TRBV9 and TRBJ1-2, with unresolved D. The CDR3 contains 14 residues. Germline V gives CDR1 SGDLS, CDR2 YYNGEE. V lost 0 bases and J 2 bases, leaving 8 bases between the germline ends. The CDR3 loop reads CASSVADGNYGYTF. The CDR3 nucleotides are TGTGCCAGCAGCGTAGCGGACGGCAACTATGGCTACACCTTC. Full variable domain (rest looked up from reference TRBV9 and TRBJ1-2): DSGVTQTPKHLITATGQRVTLRCSPRSGDLSVYWYQQSLDQGLQFLIQYYNGEERAKGNILERFSAQQFPDLHSELNLSSLELGDSALYFCASSVADGNYGYTFGSGTRLTVV.

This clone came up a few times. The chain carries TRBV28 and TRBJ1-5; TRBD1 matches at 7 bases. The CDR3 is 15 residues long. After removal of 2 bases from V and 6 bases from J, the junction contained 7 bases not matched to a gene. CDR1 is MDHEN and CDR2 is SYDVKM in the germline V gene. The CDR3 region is CASSLGTVYVQPQHF. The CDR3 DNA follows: TGTGCCAGCAGTTTAGGGACAGTGTATGTTCAGCCCCAGCATTTT.

The CDR3 spells CAWNRAGGPGEQYF. The CDR3 DNA reads TGTGCCTGGAATCGCGCGGGAGGCCCCGGCGAGCAGTACTTC. J is TRBJ2-7 and V is TRBV30; 8 nucleotides match TRBD2. V shed 4 bases and J 6 bases; nucleotides not matched to a gene: 11. The CDR3 is 14 amino acids. CDR1 is GTSNPN, CDR2 SVGIG, per germline (reference sequence).

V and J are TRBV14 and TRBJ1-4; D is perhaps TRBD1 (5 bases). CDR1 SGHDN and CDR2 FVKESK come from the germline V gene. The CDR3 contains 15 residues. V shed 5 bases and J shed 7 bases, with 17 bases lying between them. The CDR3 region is CASSAGERLGEKLFF. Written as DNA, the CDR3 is TGTGCCAGCAGCGCGGGGGAGAGGTTGGGTGAAAAACTGTTTTTT.